This T cell receptor beta chain was retrieved from a study of blood T cell repertoires in COVID-19 (dated by TCRdb to about 2020). Study-wide context: Samples covering the acute and convalescent phases of COVID-19 were provided by collaborators in the United States, Italy and Spain. The prospective study material was composed of cDNA or gDNA derived from T cells, B-cell-depleted T cells, or PBMCs. The dataset comprised deeply sampled blood TCRbeta repertoires from subjects exposed to, actively infected with, or recovered from COVID-19. The repertoires were released in a freely available public database meant as a resource for research on the immune response to SARS-CoV-2. Samples came from the ongoing ImmuneRACE study (first 160 participants) plus 1,254 subjects from 6 global collaborators. Nearly every sample came with metadata listing a de-identified subject ID, COVID-19 status, age in years and sex. HLA class I and class II types, where available, came from metadata supplied by the sample provider rather than from assay-based typing. Study-level results and caveats: Clinical and demographic metadata were provided uncurated, with the amount varying by source and participant.

Trimming at the junction amounts to 6 bases on V and 3 bases on J, and the germline ends lie 8 bases apart. Taken from cysteine to phenylalanine, the CDR3 has 12 residues. Only the CDR3 portion is preserved as DNA: 36 bases, with reading frame beginning at the first base. The CDR1 and CDR2 encoded by the germline V gene are SQVTM and ANQGSEA. Each collaborating institution followed its own protocols to collect whole blood in K2EDTA tubes. For TCRbeta analysis, collaborator samples were shipped as frozen whole blood, as isolated PBMCs, or as DNA extracted from either sample type. A remark on this clone: The specificity of this receptor is unknown. No per-base quality is available; no much larger clone lies one base away.

TCRbeta CDR3 regions were amplified from genomic DNA by means of the immunoSEQ Assay, a bias-controlled multiplex PCR. The original pipeline was this. Nucleated cell counts per sample were estimated from amplification of reference gene primers within the assay. Sequence reads were collapsed and filtered to measure the absolute abundance of every unique TCRbeta CDR3 rearrangement. For each sample, productive Simpson clonality was calculated as the square root of Simpson's diversity index across productive rearrangements. The clones in this table, taken by TCRdb from immuneACCESS, are in-frame only. Not every clone is retained; where verified, under half of the shortfall comes from an unresolved V gene, and the cause of the rest is unknown. From that table come the V and J calls and clone size; the DNA was used to work out D and trimming. Here the sample has 130,000 or so clones; approximately 82% occur a single time. The top ten clonotypes cover approximately 5.8% of the sample.

The sequenced sample was peripheral blood. The V and J genes are TRBV29-1 and TRBJ1-4, and TRBD1 may be the D gene, going by 6 matching bases. This TCR derives from a man older than 75 with active or convalescent COVID-19. Here the CDR3 is given as CSVKGANEKLFF. The nucleotides are TGCAGCGTAAAGGGGGCTAATGAAAAACTGTTTTTT.